The 21 T cell receptor beta chains given below trace back to one sample, sequenced in a study of prognosis after radiotherapy for stage I lung cancer. Two-round multiplex PCR amplified TCR beta CDR3 from genomic DNA. Gene-specific TRBV and TRBJ primers were used in PCR round one. TCRdb recomputed calls from the multiplex PCR reads with MiXCR, one row per CDR3 protein. The table records roughly 27,000 distinct CDR3 sequences, about 45% of them present only once. The sample consisted of PBMCs, taken before or after stereotactic body radiation therapy (not recorded which). The receptors stem from a donor over 45 with non-small cell lung cancer.

Concerning this clonotype: At one boundary the junction diverges from the germline segment, which might be a read error. This chain uses TRBV12-3 or TRBV12-4 with TRBJ1-6; tentatively, D is TRBD1 (5 bases). CDR3 length equals 13 residues. CDR3 coding DNA: TGTGCTAGCAAGCAGACAGCTAATTCACCCCTCCACTTT. This codes for CASKQTANSPLHF.

This clonotype was seen many times. The J gene is TRBJ2-2, the V gene TRBV10-3; weak D call: TRBD2 (6 bases). Germline CDR1 ENHRY, CDR2 SYGVKD. The CDR3 runs 15 residues. The ends were cut back, 5 bases at V and 5 bases at J, with 15 bases in the middle. In DNA, the CDR3 is TGTGCCATCAGTTCAAACCCCGGGGGAACCGGGGAGCTGTTTTTT. It codes for CAISSNPGGTGELFF.

The V call is TRBV6-2 or TRBV6-3, the J call TRBJ2-2; no firm D call. Trimming stripped 6 bases from V and 2 bases from J, with 7 bases between. The CDR3 consists of 13 residues. CDR1 is MNHEY and CDR2 is SVGEGT in the germline V gene. The CDR3 DNA follows: TGTGCCAGCAGGGCGCTTAACACCGGGGAGCTGTTTTTT. This codes for CASRALNTGELFF.

By share, this clonotype ranks as medium-sized. In nucleotides, the CDR3 is TGTGCCGCACGGATGGATGGCTACACCTTC. It specifies CAARMDGYTF. This chain joins TRBV2 and TRBJ1-2; no definite D call. Germline loops: CDR1 SNHLY, CDR2 FYNNEI. Trimming took 11 bases from V and 6 from J, leaving 10 bases between them. The CDR3 consists of 10 residues.

Turning to this clonotype: At one end, the junction sequence differs from germline, possibly due to a read error. The V gene is TRBV20-1, the J gene TRBJ2-2; TRBD2 might be the D (5 bases). The CDR3 spans 13 residues. Germline values: CDR1 DFQATT, CDR2 SNEGSKA (reference sequence). In DNA form, the CDR3 reads TGCAGTTCTAGAGGAGGTGAAATCGGGGAGCTGTTTTTT. Translated: CSSRGGEIGELFF.

As to this clonotype: This sequence is one base from a far larger clone and is likely a read error. This chain uses TRBV6-1 with TRBJ1-2, with D tentatively TRBD1 (5 bases). The CDR3 runs to 13 residues. V gave up 6 bases and J gave up 0 bases, with 8 bases separating them. CDR1 is MNHNS, CDR2 SASEGT, per germline. In nucleotides, the CDR3 is TGTGCCAGCAGCGGACAAACTAACTATGGCTACACCTTC. Encoded protein: CASSGQTNYGYTF.

A word on this clonotype: This probably arose from a read error, given a far larger clone one base away. The chain recombines TRBV6-5 with TRBJ1-5; D perhaps matches TRBD1 (5 bases). Germline assignment: CDR1 MNHEY and CDR2 SVGAGI. CDR3 length: 15 amino acids. CDR3 sequence reads: CAGRWSGNSNQPQHF. CDR3 DNA sequence: TGTGCCGGCAGATGGTCAGGGAATAGCAATCAGCCCCAGCATTTT.

This clonotype was counted ten times or more. The chain uses TRBV7-6 and TRBJ2-3; D uncertain. In germline, CDR1 is SGHVS, CDR2 FNYEAQ. Trimming took off 5 bases at V and 1 base at J, with 13 bases between the two ends. The CDR3 consists of 15 residues. In DNA, the CDR3 is TGTGCCAGCAGCCCGCAATTTCACCGCACAGATACGCAGTATTTT. Encoded protein: CASSPQFHRTDTQYF.

There are many counts of this clonotype. The chain has TRBV20-1 and TRBJ1-5, with TRBD1 matching over 11 bases. The CDR3 has 16 amino acids. V dropped 3 bases and J dropped 6; count of bases not matched to a gene: 10. Germline loops: CDR1 DFQATT, CDR2 SNEGSKA (reference sequence). Here the CDR3 DNA reads TGCAGTGCTAGGTCCCTTTTCGGACAGGGGGCTCAGCCCCAGCATTTT. As protein: CSARSLFGQGAQPQHF.

A word on this clonotype: This sequence is one base from a far larger clone and is likely a read error. The chain couples TRBV6-5 to TRBJ1-1; possibly TRBD1 for D (6 bases). The CDR3 totals 13 residues. Looked up from germline, CDR1 is MNHEY and CDR2 is SVGAGI. The V end lost 5 bases, the J end lost 9 bases, and 16 bases lay between the germline ends. CDR3 coding DNA: TGTGCCAGCAGTCCCAGGGGCGGATCCCAAGCTTTCTTT. Translation: CASSPRGGSQAFF.

As to this clonotype: At one end, the junction sequence differs from germline, possibly due to a read error. The V gene is TRBV5-1, the J gene TRBJ1-1, with D hard to call. From germline, CDR1 is SGHRS and CDR2 YFSETQ. This CDR3 region has 13 residues. DNA for the CDR3: TGCGCCAGCAGCTTACAGATTAACACCGAAGCTTTCTTT. Protein product: CASSLQINTEAFF.

There are many counts of this clonotype. The rearrangement uses TRBV9 and TRBJ2-1; D is unresolved. Trimming took off 3 bases at V and 2 bases at J, with 6 bases between the two ends. This CDR3 has 13 amino acids. From germline, CDR1 is SGDLS and CDR2 YYNGEE. The CDR3 DNA reads as TGTGCCAGCAGCGACGACCCCTACAATGAGCAGTTCTTC. Its protein is CASSDDPYNEQFF. Full variable domain (outside the CDR3, taken from reference TRBV9 and TRBJ2-1): DSGVTQTPKHLITATGQRVTLRCSPRSGDLSVYWYQQSLDQGLQFLIQYYNGEERAKGNILERFSAQQFPDLHSELNLSSLELGDSALYFCASSDDPYNEQFFGPGTRLTVL.

This clonotype was seen only once. This chain uses TRBV6-1 with TRBJ2-2; D assignment may be TRBD1 or TRBD2 (6 bases each). Between the trimmed V and J ends, which lost 6 bases and 0 bases, there was a span of 20 bases. The CDR3 has 18 amino acids. Germline V gene data show CDR1 as MNHNS and CDR2 as SASEGT. CDR3: CASRRRGTFNANTGELFF. The CDR3 DNA reads TGTGCCAGCAGACGGAGGGGGACATTTAATGCGAACACCGGGGAGCTGTTTTTT.

This clonotype occurred many times. The chain is built from TRBV7-6 and TRBJ2-3; D is ambiguous. This CDR3 is built from 12 residues. Germline lookup yields CDR1 SGHVS and CDR2 FNYEAQ. Between the trimmed V and J ends, which lost 8 bases and 2 bases, there was a span of 8 bases. CDR3 in DNA: TGTGCCAGCGCGGCTCCCACAGATACGCAGTATTTT. The encoded protein is CASAAPTDTQYF.

V is TRBV28 and J is TRBJ1-1, with D perhaps matching TRBD1 (5 bases). The CDR3 sequence is 12 residues long. Germline V CDR1 and CDR2: MDHEN, SYDVKM. The V and J ends lost 8 bases and 2 bases respectively, with 9 bases between them. The CDR3 reads CASDSLNTEAFF. The CDR3 DNA reads as TGTGCCAGCGACAGCCTTAACACTGAAGCTTTCTTT.

The chain uses TRBV24-1 and TRBJ2-1; 9 bases are shared with TRBD2. V was pared by 9 bases and J by 6 bases, with 8 bases of the junction left unmatched. The CDR3 consists of 14 residues. CDR1 and CDR2 from the germline V gene are KGHDR and SFDVKD. This CDR3 reads CATVAGGPGNEQFF. The CDR3 region has the DNA TGTGCCACCGTGGCGGGAGGGCCCGGCAATGAGCAGTTCTTC.

The sample holds many counts of this clonotype. The chain is built from TRBV4-2 and TRBJ2-7, with TRBD1 matching 8 bases. Germline CDR1 is LGHNA and CDR2 is YNFKEQ. V was pared by 4 bases and J by 2 bases, with 13 bases of the junction left unmatched. The CDR3 is 17 residues long. CDR3 coding DNA: TGTGCCAGCAGCCGAAGCGTAGGGACAGGCGGAACCTACGAGCAGTACTTC. Protein product: CASSRSVGTGGTYEQYF.

This clonotype was seen repeatedly, ten times or more. V is TRBV5-6 and J is TRBJ2-2, with 11 bases aligning to TRBD1. Germline CDR1 is SGHDT and CDR2 is YYEEEE. Trimming at V came to 1 base and at J to 3 bases, leaving 2 bases not matched to a gene. The CDR3 totals 16 residues. In DNA form, the CDR3 reads TGTGCCAGCAGCTTGTTGGGACAGGGGGACACCGGGGAGCTGTTTTTT. Translated: CASSLLGQGDTGELFF.

This clonotype is medium-sized within its sample. The CDR3 protein is CASSFQGAGGNTIYF. CDR3 nucleotide sequence: TGTGCCAGCAGCTTCCAGGGGGCTGGTGGAAACACCATATATTTT. This chain links TRBV11-2 with TRBJ1-3; 8 nucleotides align to TRBD1. The V gene end was trimmed by 3 bases and the J gene end by 3 bases; junction bases not matched to a gene: 4. Germline CDR1 reads SGHAT; CDR2 reads FQNNGV. The CDR3 has 15 amino acids.

The V and J genes are TRBV6-5 and TRBJ1-1, with unresolved D. Germline-derived CDR1 and CDR2 are MNHEY and SVGAGI. The CDR3 is 12 amino acids. The germline V and J ends were trimmed by 3 bases and 6 bases, with 8 bases remaining between them. The CDR3 reads CASSYRLAEAFF. CDR3 coding DNA: TGTGCCAGCAGTTATCGGCTAGCTGAAGCTTTCTTT.

With regard to this clonotype: This probably arose from a read error, given a far larger clone one base away. This chain connects TRBV27 to TRBJ2-1, with D perhaps matching TRBD1 or TRBD2 (7 bases each). This CDR3 has 14 residues. V lost 5 bases, J lost 13 bases, and 21 bases lay in between. Germline values: CDR1 MNHEY, CDR2 SMNVEV (reference sequence). The CDR3, as DNA: TGTGCCAGCAGTGAAAACAGGGGCGCGGGGGATCAGTTCTTC. This encodes CASSENRGAGDQFF.